The 25 T cell receptor beta chains presented below share a single source sample, sequenced in a study of blood T cell repertoires in COVID-19. Sequenced by immunoSEQ multiplex PCR; TCRdb stores in-frame clones only, minus some. Among 60,000 to 90,000 clones listed, 70% to 90% were seen once. The sequenced sample was peripheral blood. Receptors originate from a woman of 80 years or more with active or convalescent COVID-19.

The chain has TRBV20-1 and TRBJ2-7; TRBD1 aligns across 7 bases. The V segment lost 5 bases and the J segment 6 bases; nucleotides outside the gene matches: 4. The CDR3 runs 11 residues. Per germline, CDR1 DFQATT and CDR2 SNEGSKA (reference sequence). As DNA, the CDR3 is TGCAGTGCTGTGACAGGGATCGAGCAGTACTTC. Translation gives CSAVTGIEQYF.

This clone has just a few counts. The chain joins TRBV12-3 or TRBV12-4 to TRBJ1-1; D not certain. V dropped 3 bases and J dropped 3 bases, with 5 bases sitting between them. The CDR3 totals 12 residues. The CDR3 bases are TGTGCCAGCAGTTTTCGAGACACTGAAGCTTTCTTT. Translation gives CASSFRDTEAFF.

As DNA, the CDR3 is TGTGCCAGCAGGACCCTAGCGGGGGGTGAACGATACGAGCAGTACTTC. Its protein product is CASRTLAGGERYEQYF. The chain couples TRBV28 to TRBJ2-7, with 11 bases that match TRBD2. The trim removed 6 bases at V and 4 bases at J, leaving 11 bases unmatched. The length of the CDR3 is 16 residues. Per the germline V gene, CDR1 is MDHEN and CDR2 is SYDVKM.

The genes are TRBV28 and TRBJ2-5; D perhaps matches TRBD1 (5 bases). Deletions cut 4 bases from V and 6 bases from J, with 9 bases between. This CDR3 has 12 residues. Germline lookup yields CDR1 MDHEN and CDR2 SYDVKM. This CDR3 is CASSSRTKTQYF. DNA of the CDR3: TGTGCCAGCAGTTCCCGGACAAAGACCCAGTACTTC. Full variable domain (outside the CDR3, taken from reference TRBV28 and TRBJ2-5): DVKVTQSSRYLVKRTGEKVFLECVQDMDHENMFWYRQDPGLGLRLIYFSYDVKMKEKGDIPEGYSVSREKKERFSLILESASTNQTSMYLCASSSRTKTQYFGPGTRLLVL.

The V call is TRBV9, the J call TRBJ2-7; the match to TRBD1 covers 7 bases. Trimming cost V 5 bases and J 1 base; bases outside gene matches: 6. CDR3 length equals 14 residues. Germline loops: CDR1 SGDLS, CDR2 YYNGEE. The chain's CDR3 is CASSRQGQSYEQYF. CDR3 in DNA: TGTGCCAGCAGTCGACAGGGCCAATCCTACGAGCAGTACTTC.

This clone has just one count. This chain links TRBV5-4 with TRBJ1-2; weak D call: TRBD1 (5 bases). With 3 bases removed from V and 8 bases from J, the gap between germline ends came to 23 bases. The CDR3 has 16 amino acids. The V gene's germline CDR1 is SGHNT and CDR2 YYREEE (reference sequence). The CDR3 sequence is CASSSRTAGGWRGYTF. CDR3 coding DNA: TGTGCCAGCAGCTCTCGGACGGCCGGGGGGTGGAGGGGCTACACCTTC.

The chain couples TRBV9 to TRBJ2-3; 9 bases are a match to TRBD2. Trimming cost V 3 bases and J 6 bases; bases outside gene matches: 17. CDR1 and CDR2 from the germline V gene are SGDLS and YYNGEE. CDR3 length equals 18 residues. CDR3 in DNA: TGTGCCAGCAGCGCGAGCCCCCTTCGGGCGGGGGGGGAGGATACGCAGTATTTT. Translation: CASSASPLRAGGEDTQYF.

CDR3 in amino acids: CASSLGGGNTGELFF. The CDR3 DNA follows: TGTGCCAGCAGCCTTGGGGGAGGGAACACCGGGGAGCTGTTTTTT. V gene TRBV7-2 combines with J gene TRBJ2-2, with D perhaps matching TRBD2 (6 bases). CDR1 is SGHTA, CDR2 FQGNSA, per germline. V was trimmed by 5 bases and J by 1 base, leaving 11 bases between them. The CDR3 contains 15 residues.

This clone was detected a few times. The chain links TRBV7-2 to TRBJ2-5, with D perhaps TRBD2 (6 bases). The CDR3 has 14 residues. CDR1 SGHTA and CDR2 FQGNSA come from the germline V gene. The germline V and J ends were trimmed by 5 bases and 1 base, with 11 bases remaining between them. The CDR3 DNA follows: TGTGCCAGCAGCCGCAGACTAGGCCAAGAGACCCAGTACTTC. It yields the protein CASSRRLGQETQYF.

This sequence joins TRBV28 and TRBJ1-3; TRBD1 might be the D (5 bases). The CDR3 extends over 16 amino acids. V was pared by 7 bases and J by 1 base, with 17 bases between. CDR1 and CDR2 (germline): MDHEN, SYDVKM. The CDR3 sequence: CASTFGREVSGNTIYF. The DNA for the CDR3 is TGTGCCAGCACCTTCGGCAGGGAAGTATCTGGAAACACCATATATTTT.

The chain is built from TRBV18 and TRBJ2-7; 9 bases fit TRBD1. This CDR3 has 15 amino acids. CDR1 and CDR2 (germline): KGHSH, LQKENI. V lost 2 bases, J lost 4 bases, and 6 bases stayed unmatched. CDR3 protein: CASSPGTGGGYEQYF. The CDR3 DNA follows: TGTGCCAGCTCACCAGGTACAGGGGGCGGGTACGAGCAGTACTTC.

This chain joins TRBV6-2 or TRBV6-3 and TRBJ1-1, with D uncertain. The V end lost 4 bases, the J end lost 6 bases, and 18 bases lay between the germline ends. This CDR3 comprises 15 residues. Germline CDR1 is MNHEY and CDR2 is SVGEGT. CDR3 bases: TGTGCCAGCAGTTCCGCTCGTTCACAGACCGCTGAAGCTTTCTTT. This gives the protein CASSSARSQTAEAFF.

The V and J genes are TRBV5-3 and TRBJ2-7; 7 nucleotides line up with TRBD2. TRBV5-3 is an ORF for which the function is uncertain. The V segment lost 2 bases and the J segment 3 bases; nucleotides outside the gene matches: 5. CDR3 length equals 14 residues. The CDR3 DNA sequence: TGTGCCAGAAGCTTCTTAGCGGGTGGCTACGAGCAGTACTTC. Amino acids: CARSFLAGGYEQYF.

V is TRBV5-1 and J is TRBJ2-3, with 12 bases lining up with TRBD2. Trimming at V came to 4 bases and at J to 8 bases, leaving 11 bases not matched to a gene. The CDR3 is 16 amino acids. Germline V lookup: CDR1 SGHRS, CDR2 YFSETQ. The CDR3 bases are TGCGCCAGCAGCGCCCGTCTAGCGGGAGGGCTCGGTACGCAGTATTTT. It specifies CASSARLAGGLGTQYF.

The chain couples TRBV11-3 to TRBJ1-1; D gene ambiguous. The CDR3 extends over 12 amino acids. Trimming left V 5 bases short and J 6 bases short, with 10 bases between. Looked up from germline, CDR1 is SGHNT and CDR2 is YENEEA. This CDR3 reads CASSEGTAEAFF. The CDR3 DNA sequence: TGTGCCAGCAGCGAGGGAACAGCTGAAGCTTTCTTT. Full variable domain (outside the CDR3, taken from reference TRBV11-3 and TRBJ1-1): EAGVVQSPRYKIIEKKQPVAFWCNPISGHNTLYWYLQNLGQGPELLIRYENEEAVDDSQLPKDRFSAERLKGVDSTLKIQPAELGDSAVYLCASSEGTAEAFFGQGTRLTVV.

The V and J genes are TRBV6-2 or TRBV6-3 and TRBJ2-5; tentatively, D is TRBD1 (6 bases). Germline V gene lookup returns CDR1 MNHEY and CDR2 SVGEGT. The CDR3 extends over 12 amino acids. With 2 bases removed from V and 7 bases from J, the gap between germline ends came to 8 bases. Here the CDR3 DNA reads TGTGCCAGCAGTTACAACAGGGCGACCCAGTACTTC. It is translated as CASSYNRATQYF.

This clone was counted between two and nine times. The rearrangement joins TRBV5-1 to TRBJ2-3, with TRBD2 matching over 8 bases. This CDR3 is 17 amino acids long. Germline loops: CDR1 SGHRS, CDR2 YFSETQ. The J segment lost 1 base and the V segment lost 0 bases, leaving 7 bases of the junction unmatched. CDR3 sequence (DNA): TGCGCCAGCAGCTTGGCCGGGGCAGCGGGGGGCACAGATACGCAGTATTTT. Its translation: CASSLAGAAGGTDTQYF.

The chain uses TRBV25-1 and TRBJ2-5, with a possible D match to TRBD2 (7 bases). CDR3 length: 14 amino acids. V lost 1 base and J 5 bases, leaving 11 bases between the germline ends. Germline V CDR1 and CDR2: MGHDK, SYGVNS. The DNA of the CDR3 is TGTGCCAGCAGTGAATGGGGGGGCGGGGAGACCCAGTACTTC. It encodes CASSEWGGGETQYF.

The chain carries TRBV2 and TRBJ2-7; D gene unclear. CDR3 size: 12 residues. Trimming removed 0 bases at V and 3 bases at J, with 3 bases between. The germline V gene encodes CDR1 SNHLY and CDR2 FYNNEI. The CDR3 sequence is CASSEAGYEQYF. CDR3 nucleotide sequence: TGTGCCAGCAGTGAAGCCGGCTACGAGCAGTACTTC.

The rearrangement links TRBV7-5 to TRBJ2-7; the table calls TRBD1, which could not be checked here. TRBV7-5 is a listed pseudogene. The CDR3 has 15 residues. CDR3: CARSLAQGTWLEQYF. In DNA form, the CDR3 reads TGTGCCAGAAGCTTAGCGCAGGGAACTTGGCTCGAGCAGTACTTC.

V usage is TRBV28 and J usage is TRBJ1-2; D is unresolved. CDR1 and CDR2 (germline): MDHEN, SYDVKM. The CDR3 has 11 amino acids. Between the trimmed V and J ends, which lost 6 bases and 8 bases, there was a span of 10 bases. Here the CDR3 DNA reads TGTGCCAGCAGACCAACGCGGGGCTACACCTTC. It is translated as CASRPTRGYTF.

CDR3 loop: CASMGGTGPGVQQYF. DNA of the CDR3: TGCGCCAGCATGGGTGGGACAGGTCCTGGGGTGCAGCAGTACTTC. The rearrangement uses TRBV23-1 and TRBJ2-7; 8 nucleotides match TRBD1. TRBV23-1 belongs to the ORF category, with a function that is uncertain. V lost 7 bases, J lost 8 bases, and 16 bases stayed unmatched. CDR3 length: 15 amino acids.

This chain uses TRBV6-2 or TRBV6-3 with TRBJ2-1; 9 nucleotides agree with TRBD2. V lost 2 bases, J lost 10 bases, and 15 bases stayed unmatched. The CDR3 consists of 17 residues. The V gene's germline CDR1 is MNHEY and CDR2 SVGEGT. CDR3 amino acids: CASSYGLRAGGPEEQFF. The CDR3 region has the DNA TGTGCCAGCAGTTACGGTCTTCGGGCGGGGGGGCCTGAGGAGCAGTTCTTC.

This clone was counted between two and nine times. Written as DNA, the CDR3 is TGTGCCAGCAGTGAAAAGAGGGGACTTCGATACAATGAGCAGTTCTTC. Its translation: CASSEKRGLRYNEQFF. The rearrangement links TRBV25-1 to TRBJ2-1; a possible D gene is TRBD2 (6 bases). This CDR3 contains 16 residues. Trimming left V 2 bases short and J 4 bases short, with 15 bases between. Germline CDR1 reads MGHDK; CDR2 reads SYGVNS.

CDR3 DNA: TGCAGCGTGGGGACAGGAAGCGCGCGCTTCTATGGCTACACCTTC. Its translation: CSVGTGSARFYGYTF. The rearrangement joins TRBV29-1 to TRBJ1-2; 8 nucleotides match TRBD1. The CDR3 loop spans 15 amino acids. With 6 bases clipped from V and 4 bases from J, the junction kept 13 bases outside the gene matches. Germline CDR1 is SQVTM and CDR2 is ANQGSEA.